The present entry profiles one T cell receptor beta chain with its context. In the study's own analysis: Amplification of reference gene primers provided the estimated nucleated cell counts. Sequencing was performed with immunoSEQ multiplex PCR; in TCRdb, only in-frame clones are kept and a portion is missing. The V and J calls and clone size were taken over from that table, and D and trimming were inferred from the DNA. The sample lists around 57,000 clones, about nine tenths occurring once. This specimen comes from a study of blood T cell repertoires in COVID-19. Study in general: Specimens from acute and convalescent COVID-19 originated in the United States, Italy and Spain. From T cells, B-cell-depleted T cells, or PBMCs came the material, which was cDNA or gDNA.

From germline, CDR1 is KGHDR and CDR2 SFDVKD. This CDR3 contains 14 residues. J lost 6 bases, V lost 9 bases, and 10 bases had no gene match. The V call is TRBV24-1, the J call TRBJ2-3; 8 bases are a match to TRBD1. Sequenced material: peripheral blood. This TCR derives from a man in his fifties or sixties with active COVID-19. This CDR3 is CATQPGQASDTQYF. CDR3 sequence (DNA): TGTGCCACCCAACCGGGACAGGCTTCGGATACGCAGTATTTT.